The sequence of this T cell receptor (beta chain) was determined in a study of Graves' ophthalmopathy and Graves' hyperthyroidism. PBMCs had their origin in fresh peripheral blood (approximately 9.7 ml). RNA transcripts served as template for amplifying TCR beta CDR3 sequences. In the first round, RT-PCR was carried out with HTBI primers, and a multiplex PCR formed the second round. TCRdb redid the calling of the multiplex PCR reads with MiXCR, one entry per CDR3 protein. The sample yields around 660,000 distinct CDR3 sequences, roughly 41% seen once. J lost 6 bases, V lost 5 bases, and 10 bases had no gene match. Germline V gene lookup returns CDR1 PRHDT and CDR2 FYEKMQ (reference sequence). CDR3 length: 16 amino acids.

The receptor comes from an adult man with Graves' ophthalmopathy. The chain has TRBV13 and TRBJ2-2; 9 nucleotides line up with TRBD1. The sequencing sample was made of peripheral blood. Here the CDR3 DNA reads TGTGCCAGCAGCACGACCGGGACAGGGCTACCCGGGGAGCTGTTTTTT. This encodes CASSTTGTGLPGELFF.